The rows below give T cell receptor beta chains drawn from one sample of a study of T cells after yellow fever vaccination. TCRdb reprocessed the 5' RACE reads with MiXCR, giving one entry per CDR3 protein. There are 340,000 or so distinct CDR3 sequences in the sample; roughly an eighth occur only once, and roughly 3.1% lies in the top ten. The sample here was CD4+ T cells sorted from PBMCs, taken 15 days after the yellow fever booster vaccination. The receptors derive from a man aged 18 to 29 who received the YFV17D yellow fever vaccine. The CDR3 runs from the conserved cysteine through the conserved F or W. A D gene is named only where the DNA matches it firmly. Clone size appears in some rows only: once, few, many, or a class for an expanded clone.

V gene	J gene	clone size	D gene	CDR3 protein	CDR3 DNA
TRBV10-1	TRBJ2-7	-	TRBD1	CASSGQGVNEQYF	TGCGCCAGCTCGGGACAGGGTGTAAACGAGCAGTACTTC
TRBV3-1	TRBJ2-3	-	TRBD1	CASSPNFGQADTQYF	TGTGCCAGCAGCCCTAATTTCGGACAGGCAGATACGCAGTATTTT
TRBV7-2	TRBJ2-3	few	-	CASSTRQITDTQYF	TGTGCCAGCAGCACCCGACAGATCACAGATACGCAGTATTTT
TRBV7-9	TRBJ2-5	-	-	CASSLDPYSLPGETQYF	TGTGCCAGCAGCTTAGACCCGTACTCGTTACCGGGAGAGACCCAGTACTTC
TRBV6-2/TRBV6-3	TRBJ2-2	-	-	CASTWAGELFF	TGTGCCAGCACCTGGGCCGGGGAGCTGTTTTTT
TRBV12-3/TRBV12-4	TRBJ1-2	-	-	CASSLAAVRGYTF	TGTGCCAGCAGTTTAGCGGCAGTTCGTGGCTACACCTTC
TRBV5-1	TRBJ2-5	many	TRBD2	CASSLVPSGGQETQYF	TGCGCCAGCAGCTTGGTACCTAGCGGGGGACAAGAGACCCAGTACTTC
TRBV20-1	TRBJ1-6	few	-	CSARDAGRARNSPLHF	TGCAGTGCTAGAGATGCGGGGCGCGCGCGGAATTCACCCCTCCACTTT
TRBV4-1	TRBJ2-4	-	TRBD1	CASSTDRGANIQYF	TGCGCCAGCAGCACTGACAGGGGGGCAAACATTCAGTACTTC
TRBV3-1	TRBJ2-1	many	TRBD2	CASSPRLARKFF	TGTGCCAGCAGCCCCAGACTAGCGCGTAAGTTCTTC
TRBV28	TRBJ1-4	-	-	CASSVGQLNEKLFF	TGTGCCAGCAGCGTCGGACAGCTAAATGAAAAACTGTTTTTT
TRBV7-9	TRBJ1-1	-	-	CASSYRANTEAFF	TGTGCCAGCAGCTACCGGGCGAACACTGAAGCTTTCTTT
TRBV9	TRBJ2-3	few	-	CASSVPSSGMGLADTQYF	TGTGCCAGCAGCGTTCCATCTTCCGGGATGGGTTTAGCAGATACGCAGTATTTT
TRBV20-1	TRBJ1-1	few	TRBD1	CSARTGGFSEAFF	TGCAGTGCGAGGACAGGGGGATTTTCTGAAGCTTTCTTT
TRBV11-2	TRBJ2-2	many	-	CATRDTGELFF	TGTGCTACCCGCGACACCGGGGAGCTGTTTTTT
TRBV18	TRBJ1-1	-	-	CASSPGFMNTEAFF	TGTGCCAGCTCACCGGGTTTTATGAACACTGAAGCTTTCTTT
TRBV28	TRBJ2-2	few	-	CASSLFRGTGELFF	TGTGCCAGCAGTTTGTTTAGGGGAACCGGGGAGCTGTTTTTT
TRBV2	TRBJ1-5	-	-	CASSSLWAGQPQHF	TGTGCCAGCAGTAGTCTATGGGCCGGTCAGCCCCAGCATTTT
TRBV7-6	TRBJ1-5	many	-	CASSLASGFNQPQHF	TGTGCCAGCAGCTTAGCGTCGGGGTTCAATCAGCCCCAGCATTTT
TRBV20-1	TRBJ2-3	few	TRBD2	CSSTSGPTDTQYF	TGCAGTTCAACTAGCGGGCCCACAGATACGCAGTATTTT
TRBV5-1	TRBJ2-1	-	TRBD2	CASSLRGGPSSYNEQFF	TGCGCCAGCAGCCTCCGGGGGGGACCTAGCTCCTACAATGAGCAGTTCTTC
TRBV2	TRBJ2-7	-	-	CASSGREGAYEQYF	TGTGCCAGCAGTGGGCGAGAGGGAGCCTACGAGCAGTACTTC
TRBV3-1	TRBJ2-3	few	-	CASSQESAHTQYF	TGTGCCAGCAGCCAAGAGTCAGCGCATACGCAGTATTTT
TRBV11-2	TRBJ2-7	-	-	CASSPLRGKDAYEQYF	TGTGCCAGCAGCCCGCTTCGGGGGAAGGACGCCTACGAGCAGTACTTC
TRBV12-3/TRBV12-4	TRBJ1-1	few	-	CASRSGNNAEAFF	TGTGCCAGCAGATCCGGGAATAACGCTGAAGCTTTCTTT
TRBV6-2/TRBV6-3	TRBJ2-1	-	-	CASSTGLAWAEQFF	TGTGCCAGCAGTACCGGACTGGCCTGGGCTGAGCAGTTCTTC
TRBV5-1	TRBJ2-2	few	-	CASSPRVGELFF	TGCGCCAGCAGCCCCCGAGTTGGGGAGCTGTTTTTT
TRBV28	TRBJ2-1	-	-	CASTPGTHNEQFF	TGTGCCAGCACCCCGGGCACCCACAATGAGCAGTTCTTC
TRBV19	TRBJ1-2	few	-	CASSLERGSGYTF	TGTGCCAGTAGTCTAGAGCGGGGGAGCGGCTACACCTTC
TRBV18	TRBJ1-3	-	-	CASSQTGLGSGNTIYF	TGTGCCAGCTCACAAACGGGGCTCGGTTCTGGAAACACCATATATTTT
TRBV12-3/TRBV12-4	TRBJ1-5	few	-	CASSSRGPNQPQHF	TGTGCCAGCAGTTCCCGGGGCCCCAATCAGCCCCAGCATTTT
TRBV5-1	TRBJ2-3	-	-	CASSDGALDAQYF	TGCGCCAGCAGTGACGGGGCCCTAGACGCGCAGTATTTT
TRBV20-1	TRBJ2-7	few	-	CSAGGRVGEQYF	TGCAGTGCTGGGGGCCGGGTGGGGGAGCAGTACTTC
TRBV7-2	TRBJ2-7	few	TRBD2	CASSLLAAGGHEQYF	TGTGCCAGCAGCTTATTAGCGGCGGGGGGCCACGAGCAGTACTTC
TRBV10-3	TRBJ2-7	many	-	CAISGEAQAPYEQYF	TGTGCCATCAGTGGGGAGGCACAGGCTCCCTACGAGCAGTACTTC
TRBV5-6	TRBJ2-7	many	-	CASSSWRAGNSYEQYF	TGTGCCAGCAGCTCATGGAGGGCAGGGAATTCCTACGAGCAGTACTTC
TRBV24-1	TRBJ2-3	-	-	CATSRDRSSTDTQYF	TGTGCCACCAGCCGAGACAGGAGTAGCACAGATACGCAGTATTTT
TRBV29-1	TRBJ1-2	-	-	CSVEDSWLRYGYTF	TGCAGCGTTGAAGATTCGTGGCTACGGTATGGCTACACCTTC
TRBV18	TRBJ2-7	few	-	CASSQIGYEQYF	TGTGCCAGCTCCCAAATCGGATACGAGCAGTACTTC
TRBV20-1	TRBJ2-5	many	-	CSARGELQETQYF	TGCAGTGCTAGGGGGGAATTACAAGAGACCCAGTACTTC
TRBV29-1	TRBJ2-2	many	-	CSVGGRTAGELFF	TGCAGCGTTGGTGGCCGTACGGCCGGGGAGCTGTTTTTT
TRBV7-9	TRBJ1-2	many	TRBD1	CASSRGQGPYGYTF	TGTGCCAGCAGCCGGGGACAGGGGCCCTATGGCTACACCTTC
TRBV27	TRBJ2-1	-	-	CASRSGHNEQFF	TGTGCCAGCCGATCGGGCCACAATGAGCAGTTCTTC
TRBV5-1	TRBJ2-2	few	-	CASSPGSPGELFF	TGCGCCAGCAGCCCAGGGAGTCCCGGGGAGCTGTTTTTT
TRBV18	TRBJ2-1	-	-	CASSHTGTGMSAQFF	TGTGCCAGCTCACATACTGGGACCGGGATGTCGGCGCAGTTCTTC
TRBV7-2	TRBJ2-5	-	TRBD1	CASSYTGQGARETQYF	TGTGCCAGCAGCTATACGGGACAGGGGGCAAGGGAGACCCAGTACTTC
TRBV12-3/TRBV12-4	TRBJ2-1	-	-	CASIPRVGSYNEQFF	TGTGCCAGCATTCCTAGGGTTGGGTCCTACAATGAGCAGTTCTTC